The 23 T cell receptor beta chains listed next were all sequenced from one sample in a study of T cells in Graves' hyperthyroidism and ophthalmopathy. Using RNA transcripts as the source, TCR beta CDR3 regions were amplified. TCR CDR3 underwent first-round RT-PCR with the HTBI primer set. TCRdb reprocessed the multiplex PCR reads with MiXCR, giving one entry per CDR3 protein. Among a few hundred thousand distinct CDR3 sequences listed, about a fifth were seen once. What was sequenced was blood. The receptors were gathered from a man aged 18 to 30 with Graves' ophthalmopathy.

The V gene is TRBV6-1, the J gene TRBJ1-1; D gene uncertain. The CDR3 runs 14 residues. V lost 2 bases, J lost 4 bases, and 11 bases lay in between. In germline, CDR1 is MNHNS, CDR2 SASEGT. The DNA for the CDR3 is TGTGCCAGCAGTGAAACGCTTAAGGTCACTGAAGCTTTCTTT. The encoded protein is CASSETLKVTEAFF.

The rearrangement joins TRBV3-1 to TRBJ1-1, with a possible D match to TRBD1 (6 bases). The V gene's germline CDR1 is LGHDT and CDR2 YNNKEL (reference sequence). V lost 3 bases and J lost 0, with 11 bases in between. The CDR3 is made up of 15 amino acids. Written as DNA, the CDR3 is TGTGCCAGCAGCCAGCAGACAGGCGTGAACACTGAAGCTTTCTTT. Its protein product is CASSQQTGVNTEAFF.

The rearrangement joins TRBV4-1 to TRBJ2-1; D call uncertain. This CDR3 is 13 amino acids long. Trimming removed 4 bases at V and 7 bases at J, with 11 bases between. CDR1 MGHRA and CDR2 YSYEKL come from the germline V gene. This chain's CDR3 is CASSPRPPNEQFF. The CDR3, as DNA: TGCGCCAGCAGCCCCCGTCCACCAAATGAGCAGTTCTTC.

This clonotype was seen only a few times. This CDR3 is CASSLWTYNEQFF. CDR3 bases: TGTGCCAGCAGCTTGTGGACCTACAATGAGCAGTTCTTC. The gene calls are TRBV5-8 and TRBJ2-1, with D unresolved. Trimming left V 1 base short and J 2 bases short, with 4 bases between. Germline values: CDR1 SGHTS, CDR2 YDEGEE. The CDR3 contains 13 residues.

The rearrangement joins TRBV24-1 to TRBJ2-2, with D possibly being TRBD1 (6 bases). The V end lost 5 bases, the J end lost 5 bases, and 14 bases lay between the germline ends. This CDR3 is 15 amino acids long. Germline loops: CDR1 KGHDR, CDR2 SFDVKD. The CDR3, as DNA: TGTGCCACCAGTGGACGGACAGTCGCTACCGGGGAGCTGTTTTTT. Its translation: CATSGRTVATGELFF.

The chain couples TRBV20-1 to TRBJ2-3; tentatively, D is TRBD1 (5 bases). This CDR3 is built from 16 residues. The germline gives CDR1 DFQATT, CDR2 SNEGSKA (reference sequence). V lost 5 bases, J lost 0 bases, and 18 bases lay in between. The CDR3 spells CSASNPRVQSTDTQYF. For the CDR3, the DNA is TGCAGTGCTTCGAACCCCAGGGTGCAGAGCACAGATACGCAGTATTTT.

This clonotype was counted many times. The gene calls are TRBV6-1 and TRBJ1-4, with a weak D call TRBD1 (6 bases). The CDR3 sequence is 18 residues long. V lost 6 bases, J lost 3 bases, and 23 bases lay in between. CDR1 and CDR2 (germline): MNHNS, SASEGT. CDR3 nucleotides: TGTGCCAGCAGGACCGGGAGGCAGGGGACGAGAGCTAATGAAAAACTGTTTTTT. It yields the protein CASRTGRQGTRANEKLFF.

This clonotype was counted at least ten times. The genes are TRBV6-6 and TRBJ2-7, with 8 bases fitting TRBD1. The CDR3 contains 15 residues. In germline, CDR1 is MNHNY, CDR2 SVGAGI (reference sequence). V dropped 2 bases and J dropped 2; count of bases not matched to a gene: 5. The CDR3 coding sequence is TGTGCCAGCAGTTACCGGGACAGGAAAACCTACGAGCAGTACTTC. This sequence encodes CASSYRDRKTYEQYF.

For this clonotype: The germline gene is not matched at one end of the junction; a read error may be the cause. The chain carries TRBV6-2 or TRBV6-3 and TRBJ2-1; 10 bases map to TRBD2. The CDR3 has 15 amino acids. Germline V gives CDR1 MNHEY, CDR2 SVGEGT. CDR3 sequence: CATIASGGPYNKQFF. For the CDR3, the DNA is TGTGCCACCATCGCTAGCGGGGGCCCCTACAATAAGCAGTTCTTC.

The table lists this clonotype with many counts. V is TRBV11-2 and J is TRBJ1-5; D not resolved. V was trimmed by 5 bases and J by 5 bases, leaving 16 bases between them. The CDR3 contains 15 residues. Looked up from germline, CDR1 is SGHAT and CDR2 is FQNNGV. This CDR3 reads CASSPDGEGYQPQHF. The CDR3 DNA reads as TGTGCCAGCAGCCCCGACGGGGAAGGGTATCAGCCCCAGCATTTT. Complete variable domain (other parts from reference TRBV11-2 and TRBJ1-5): EAGVAQSPRYKIIEKRQSVAFWCNPISGHATLYWYQQILGQGPKLLIQFQNNGVVDDSQLPKDRFSAERLKGVDSTLKIQPAKLEDSAVYLCASSPDGEGYQPQHFGDGTRLSIL.

Regarding this clonotype: A clone one base away is much larger, so this may be a read error. V usage is TRBV12-3 or TRBV12-4 and J usage is TRBJ1-2; D gene ambiguous. The CDR3 has 14 residues. CDR3: CASSPQSGYYGCTF. The CDR3 DNA follows: TGTGCCAGCAGTCCGCAGAGTGGCTACTATGGCTGCACCTTC.

The sample holds a few counts of this clonotype. The chain couples TRBV5-5 to TRBJ1-5, with D unclear. The CDR3 is 15 amino acids. Between the trimmed V and J ends, which lost 6 bases and 6 bases, there was a span of 19 bases. The germline CDR1 and CDR2 sequences are SGHKS and YYEKEE (reference sequence). The CDR3: CASTQGWEVGQPQHF. CDR3 bases: TGTGCCAGCACCCAAGGTTGGGAGGTCGGTCAGCCCCAGCATTTT.

This clonotype was seen repeatedly, ten times or more. The chain joins TRBV7-2 to TRBJ2-1, with D maybe TRBD2 (6 bases). The V gene lost 1 base and the J gene lost 12 bases, with 7 bases spanning the gap. This CDR3 comprises 11 residues. Germline-derived CDR1 and CDR2 are SGHTA and FQGNSA. CDR3 sequence: CASSLVGGQFF. The DNA of the CDR3 is TGTGCCAGCAGCTTAGTCGGGGGGCAGTTCTTC.

With regard to this clonotype: This may come from a read error, since a much larger clone is one base off. This chain connects TRBV3-1 to TRBJ2-7; D may correspond to TRBD1 or TRBD2 (6 bases each). From germline, CDR1 is LGHDT and CDR2 YNNKEL (reference sequence). This CDR3 spans 18 amino acids. This CDR3 is CASSRDRGLAVSSYKQYF. The CDR3 DNA follows: TGTGCCAGCAGCCGGGATAGGGGGTTAGCGGTGAGCTCCTACAAGCAGTACTTC.

This clonotype was recorded many times. The rearrangement uses TRBV20-1 and TRBJ2-7; no reliable D call. V was pared by 7 bases and J by 2 bases, with 15 bases between. There are 13 residues in the CDR3. Germline assignment: CDR1 DFQATT and CDR2 SNEGSKA (reference sequence). In DNA form, the CDR3 reads TGCAGTGGGGAAAGGACGGCGGCCTACGAGCAGTACTTC. Amino acids: CSGERTAAYEQYF.

This clonotype was found many times. The chain employs TRBV20-1 and TRBJ2-2; D gene uncertain. Germline V gene data show CDR1 as DFQATT and CDR2 as SNEGSKA (reference sequence). This CDR3 comprises 15 residues. V gave up 2 bases and J gave up 9 bases, with 19 bases separating them. This CDR3 reads CSARPPPASVRELFF. Written as DNA, the CDR3 is TGCAGTGCTAGACCCCCCCCGGCCTCCGTCAGGGAGCTGTTTTTT.

This clonotype was found many times. CDR3 loop: CASSPLAWASQGTQYF. CDR3 nucleotide sequence: TGTGCCAGCAGCCCCCTGGCGTGGGCCTCCCAGGGGACCCAGTACTTC. The chain carries TRBV7-8 and TRBJ2-5, with a possible D match to TRBD1 (5 bases). The germline V gene has CDR1 SGHVS and CDR2 FQNEAQ. V lost 5 bases to trimming and J lost 7 bases, with 23 bases between them. CDR3 size: 16 residues.

With regard to this clonotype: A much larger clone lies a single base off, so this may be a read error. The chain carries TRBV3-1 and TRBJ2-1; 9 bases map to TRBD2. Germline V gene data show CDR1 as LGHDT and CDR2 as YNNKEL (reference sequence). CDR3 length equals 15 residues. Trimming took 1 base from V and 8 from J; bases not matched to a gene: 6. The CDR3 protein is CASSQGGGGPDEQFF. DNA for the CDR3: TGTGCCAGCAGCCAAGGCGGGGGGGGCCCAGATGAGCAGTTCTTC.

The chain links TRBV19 to TRBJ2-3; TRBD1 is a possible D gene (5 bases). CDR3 length: 14 amino acids. V lost 5 bases and J 5 bases, leaving 14 bases between the germline ends. Germline CDR1 LNHDA, CDR2 SQIVND (reference sequence). In nucleotides, the CDR3 is TGTGCCAGTAGTCCCGGACAATGGATAGATACGCAGTATTTT. Translated: CASSPGQWIDTQYF.

The chain combines TRBV29-1 with TRBJ2-3; tentatively, D is TRBD1 or TRBD2 (6 bases each). Germline CDR1 reads SQVTM; CDR2 reads ANQGSEA. This CDR3 has 14 residues. V lost 7 bases and J 0 bases, leaving 14 bases between the germline ends. CDR3 protein: CSAEEGVSTDTQYF. CDR3 sequence (DNA): TGCAGCGCCGAGGAGGGGGTCAGCACAGATACGCAGTATTTT.

This clonotype was detected only a few times. The chain combines TRBV12-3 or TRBV12-4 with TRBJ1-5, with D possibly being TRBD1 (6 bases). The CDR3 spans 15 residues. Trimming left V 4 bases short and J 5 bases short, with 15 bases between. CDR3 amino acids: CASSYPGATDQPQHF. The CDR3 DNA reads TGTGCCAGCAGTTACCCAGGGGCCACCGATCAGCCCCAGCATTTT.

Written as DNA, the CDR3 is TGTGCCAGCAGCTTGTGGGGAGCAGATACGCAGTATTTT. It codes for CASSLWGADTQYF. This rearrangement joins TRBV5-4 to TRBJ2-3; a weak D match, TRBD2 (5 bases). Germline V gene sequence: CDR1 SGHNT, CDR2 YYREEE (reference sequence). There are 13 residues in the CDR3. Trimming took 1 base from V and 4 from J, leaving 7 bases between them. Together with reference TRBV5-4 and TRBJ2-3, the CDR3 gives the full variable domain: ETGVTQSPTHLIKTRGQQVTLRCSSQSGHNTVSWYQQALGQGPQFIFQYYREEENGRGNFPPRFSGLQFPNYSSELNVNALELDDSALYLCASSLWGADTQYFGPGTRLTVL.

Points on this clonotype: This sequence may be a read error, since a much larger clone differs from it by one base. In nucleotides, the CDR3 is TGTGCCAGCAGTCTGCGGGACGCCTACGAGCATTACTTC. This gives the protein CASSLRDAYEHYF. The chain joins TRBV12-3 or TRBV12-4 to TRBJ2-7, with a possible D match to TRBD2 (6 bases). The CDR3 contains 13 residues.